Listed here are 14 T cell receptor beta chains from one sample, sequenced in a study of T cell repertoires in cytomegalovirus infection. TCRdb re-called the reads with MiXCR, one entry per CDR3 protein. The sample yields roughly 200,000 distinct CDR3 sequences, approximately 18% seen once. Sequenced material: CD8+ T cells from PBMCs. These receptors all stem from a human donor in good health (CMV status not recorded). Some clones in this sample may be carry-over from other donors' samples.

V usage is TRBV10-3 and J usage is TRBJ1-5, with TRBD1 matching over 9 bases. This CDR3 is built from 13 residues. Germline values: CDR1 ENHRY, CDR2 SYGVKD. Trimming took 10 bases from V and 4 from J; bases not matched to a gene: 5. CDR3 coding DNA: TGTGCCACTTTGGACAGGGGAAATCAGCCCCAGCATTTT. Translated: CATLDRGNQPQHF.

The V gene is TRBV9, the J gene TRBJ2-1; D remains ambiguous. The germline gives CDR1 SGDLS, CDR2 YYNGEE. Trimming took off 2 bases at V and 5 bases at J, with 8 bases between the two ends. CDR3 length: 13 amino acids. The DNA for the CDR3 is TGTGCCAGCAGCGTCTTTACACACAATGAGCAGTTCTTC. Protein: CASSVFTHNEQFF.

This clonotype was recorded only once. The V gene is TRBV13, the J gene TRBJ1-2; D ambiguous. The CDR3 contains 12 residues. Germline values: CDR1 PRHDT, CDR2 FYEKMQ (reference sequence). V shed 5 bases and J shed 4 bases, with 8 bases lying between them. Written as DNA, the CDR3 is TGTGCCAGCAGCCCGGACCGCTATGGCTACACCTTC. Translated: CASSPDRYGYTF.

This clonotype was recorded a few times. The genes are TRBV7-8 and TRBJ2-7, with a possible D match to TRBD1 (6 bases). V shed 3 bases and J shed 1 base, with 13 bases lying between them. This CDR3 contains 15 residues. Germline V gives CDR1 SGHVS, CDR2 FQNEAQ. CDR3 amino acids: CASSFGQDSSYEQYF. CDR3 coding DNA: TGTGCCAGCAGCTTTGGCCAGGACAGTTCCTACGAGCAGTACTTC.

The genes are TRBV7-8 and TRBJ2-1, with TRBD2 matching 10 bases. The CDR3 has 16 residues. Unmatched junction bases numbered 8, after V lost 6 bases and J lost 3 bases. The V gene's germline CDR1 is SGHVS and CDR2 FQNEAQ. The DNA for the CDR3 is TGTGCCAGCAGGCCGGTAGCGGGGGGTATCTACAATGAGCAGTTCTTC. It translates to CASRPVAGGIYNEQFF.

The sample holds a few counts of this clonotype. The J gene is TRBJ2-1, the V gene TRBV2; D is unclear. CDR3 length: 12 amino acids. V was shortened by 8 bases and J by 4 bases, with 9 bases between the two germline ends. CDR1 is SNHLY, CDR2 FYNNEI, per germline. The CDR3 DNA follows: TGTGCCAGCGACCCGGATTACAATGAGCAGTTCTTC. Amino acid sequence: CASDPDYNEQFF.

This chain links TRBV6-2 or TRBV6-3 with TRBJ1-1; D not resolved. Germline loops: CDR1 MNHEY, CDR2 SVGEGT. Trimming stripped 6 bases from V and 4 bases from J, with 12 bases between. This CDR3 has 13 amino acids. The CDR3 nucleotides read TGTGCCAGCAGCCTCGTCTGGAGCACTGAAGCTTTCTTT. Amino acid sequence: CASSLVWSTEAFF.

This rearrangement joins TRBV7-9 to TRBJ1-1; D call uncertain. CDR3 length: 12 amino acids. V was trimmed by 6 bases and J by 5 bases, leaving 10 bases between them. Germline CDR1 and CDR2: SEHNR and FQNEAQ (reference sequence). The CDR3 sequence is CASRLGSTEAFF. In nucleotides, the CDR3 is TGTGCCAGCAGGCTCGGCTCGACTGAAGCTTTCTTT. Full variable domain (remainder filled in from reference TRBV7-9 and TRBJ1-1): DTGVSQNPRHKITKRGQNVTFRCDPISEHNRLYWYRQTLGQGPEFLTYFQNEAQLEKSRLLSDRFSAERPKGSFSTLEIQRTEQGDSAMYLCASRLGSTEAFFGQGTRLTVV.

This clonotype was seen a few times. The chain links TRBV7-6 to TRBJ2-1, with 11 bases aligning to TRBD1. CDR1 SGHVS and CDR2 FNYEAQ come from the germline V gene. Trimming at V came to 5 bases and at J to 7 bases, leaving 7 bases not matched to a gene. The CDR3 is 15 residues long. CDR3 sequence reads: CASSRGQGAHNEQFF. CDR3 coding DNA: TGTGCCAGCAGCCGTGGACAGGGGGCGCATAATGAGCAGTTCTTC.

The chain recombines TRBV7-3 with TRBJ2-3, with 10 bases identical to TRBD1. CDR3 length: 16 residues. V trimming: 2 bases; J trimming: 2 bases; junction bases outside the gene matches: 4. Germline CDR1 and CDR2: SGHTA and FQGTGA. Written as DNA, the CDR3 is TGTGCCAGCAGCTTAGGGACAGGGGAATACACAGATACGCAGTATTTT. It encodes CASSLGTGEYTDTQYF.

There are a few counts of this clonotype. The chain links TRBV7-2 to TRBJ1-5; weak D call: TRBD1 (5 bases). Germline CDR1 SGHTA, CDR2 FQGNSA. The germline V and J ends were trimmed by 4 bases and 4 bases, with 5 bases remaining between them. There are 12 residues in the CDR3. CDR3 coding DNA: TGTGCCAGCAGCTGGGGGAATCAGCCCCAGCATTTT. Residues: CASSWGNQPQHF.

This clonotype has more than one count but fewer than ten. The chain is built from TRBV7-2 and TRBJ2-2; no reliable D call. Trimming stripped 5 bases from V and 7 bases from J, with 17 bases between. The CDR3 runs 15 residues. CDR1 is SGHTA and CDR2 is FQGNSA in the germline V gene. The CDR3 DNA is TGTGCCAGCAGCCGCAGCCGATTGGGTAACGGGGAGCTGTTTTTT. Its protein is CASSRSRLGNGELFF. Full variable domain (rest looked up from reference TRBV7-2 and TRBJ2-2): GAGVSQSPSNKVTEKGKDVELRCDPISGHTALYWYRQSLGQGLEFLIYFQGNSAPDKSGLPSDRFSAERTGGSVSTLTIQRTQQEDSAVYLCASSRSRLGNGELFFGEGSRLTVL.

This clonotype was observed a handful of times. V usage is TRBV20-1 and J usage is TRBJ2-1; 13 positions agree with TRBD2. The ends lost 4 bases at V and 1 base at J; junction bases unmatched: 4. Germline CDR1 reads DFQATT; CDR2 reads SNEGSKA (reference sequence). CDR3 size: 16 residues. The CDR3 DNA reads as TGCAGTGCTACAGGACTAGCGGGGGCGTCCTACAATGAGCAGTTCTTC. The encoded protein is CSATGLAGASYNEQFF.

The J gene is TRBJ2-5, the V gene TRBV2; a possible D gene is TRBD1 (6 bases). The CDR3 runs to 12 residues. In germline, CDR1 is SNHLY, CDR2 FYNNEI. With 8 bases removed from V and 5 bases from J, the gap between germline ends came to 12 bases. The CDR3 is CASPGVGETQYF. CDR3 sequence (DNA): TGTGCCAGCCCAGGGGTGGGGGAGACCCAGTACTTC.